The next 25 T cell receptor beta chains were all read from a single sample in a study of blood T cell repertoires in COVID-19. Clones were sequenced by immunoSEQ multiplex PCR, and TCRdb holds only the in-frame ones, with some missing. Among under 300,000 clones, roughly 80% were seen once, and the ten largest hold 3.4%. Source material: peripheral blood. These TCRs come from a woman aged 18-29 years with acute or convalescent COVID-19.

The chain combines TRBV30 with TRBJ1-5, with D perhaps TRBD1 (6 bases). The V gene's germline CDR1 is GTSNPN and CDR2 SVGIG (reference sequence). The CDR3 runs 14 residues. Trimming took 1 base from V and 4 from J, leaving 11 bases between them. CDR3 protein: CAWSEGQLNQPQHF. In DNA form, the CDR3 reads TGTGCCTGGAGTGAGGGACAACTGAATCAGCCCCAGCATTTT.

A remark on this clone: One junction end does not reproduce the germline sequence, and a read error may be involved. The chain uses TRBV6-2 or TRBV6-3 and TRBJ1-5; D might be TRBD1 (6 bases). The CDR3 totals 16 residues. In germline, CDR1 is MNHEY, CDR2 SVGEGT. The CDR3 is CASSDSFDRFNQPQHF. DNA of the CDR3: TGTGCCAGCAGTGACTCTTTTGACAGGTTCAATCAGCCCCAGCATTTT.

The chain is built from TRBV9 and TRBJ1-1; TRBD1 is a possible D gene (5 bases). Germline lookup yields CDR1 SGDLS and CDR2 YYNGEE. The CDR3 is 14 residues long. The ends were cut back, 3 bases at V and 6 bases at J, with 15 bases in the middle. Here the CDR3 reads CASSAQGGLSEAFF. CDR3 coding DNA: TGTGCCAGCAGCGCCCAGGGAGGTCTGTCTGAAGCTTTCTTT.

The CDR3 DNA reads as TGTGCCAGCAGATATCAGGGGGAGAACACTGAAGCTTTCTTT. Translating gives CASRYQGENTEAFF. The V gene is TRBV28, the J gene TRBJ1-1; 7 bases map to TRBD1. Germline CDR1 MDHEN, CDR2 SYDVKM. V lost 6 bases to trimming and J lost 1 base; unmatched junction nucleotides: 5. This CDR3 contains 14 residues.

The chain joins TRBV25-1 to TRBJ1-5, with no clear D. The CDR3 loop spans 16 amino acids. The germline V gene has CDR1 MGHDK and CDR2 SYGVNS. Trimming stripped 1 base from V and 0 bases from J, with 10 bases between. The chain's CDR3 is CASSESAGYSNQPQHF. The CDR3 DNA is TGTGCCAGCAGTGAATCGGCAGGTTATAGCAATCAGCCCCAGCATTTT.

The V call is TRBV3-1 (or the pseudogene TRBV3-2), the J call TRBJ2-7, with 10 bases matching TRBD2. Germline trimming cut 7 bases from V and 5 bases from J; bases unmatched to any gene: 8. CDR1 is LGHDT, CDR2 YNNKEL, per germline (reference sequence). This CDR3 contains 14 residues. The CDR3 DNA is TGTGCCAGCAACCAGGCTAGCGGGAGCCACGAGCAGTACTTC. This translates into CASNQASGSHEQYF.

CDR3 sequence reads: CASTSGTGASYEQYF. The CDR3, as DNA: TGTGCCAGTACCTCCGGGACAGGGGCCTCCTACGAGCAGTACTTC. The gene calls are TRBV19 and TRBJ2-7, with 10 positions matching TRBD1. This CDR3 is built from 15 residues. Trimming cost V 7 bases and J 0 bases; bases outside gene matches: 6. Looked up from germline, CDR1 is LNHDA and CDR2 is SQIVND (reference sequence).

This sequence joins TRBV6-2 or TRBV6-3 and TRBJ2-5; 10 bases are a match to TRBD2. The length of the CDR3 is 18 residues. Germline CDR1 is MNHEY and CDR2 is SVGEGT. V trimming: 2 bases; J trimming: 5 bases; junction bases outside the gene matches: 14. CDR3 sequence: CASSYEVSSSGSGETQYF. The CDR3, as DNA: TGTGCCAGCAGTTACGAGGTGTCGTCTAGCGGGAGTGGGGAGACCCAGTACTTC.

This chain uses TRBV6-5 with TRBJ2-3, with TRBD1 as a possible D gene (6 bases). The CDR3 covers 15 residues. V was trimmed by 4 bases and J by 1 base, leaving 12 bases between them. Germline values: CDR1 MNHEY, CDR2 SVGAGI. The DNA for the CDR3 is TGTGCCAGCAGTTTAGGGGGAACCCGCACAGATACGCAGTATTTT. It specifies CASSLGGTRTDTQYF.

The chain carries TRBV4-2 and TRBJ2-5, with D tentatively TRBD2 (6 bases). This CDR3 is 15 amino acids long. The germline V and J ends were trimmed by 2 bases and 1 base, with 11 bases remaining between them. Germline CDR1 LGHNA, CDR2 YNFKEQ. The CDR3 bases are TGTGCCAGCAGCCAAAGTTATAGCGGCCAAGAGACCCAGTACTTC. It translates to CASSQSYSGQETQYF.

This clone has at least ten counts. The rearrangement joins TRBV20-1 to TRBJ1-2, with D uncertain. The CDR3 contains 11 residues. Germline-derived CDR1 and CDR2 are DFQATT and SNEGSKA (reference sequence). Trimming shortened V by 0 bases and J by 6 bases, and 5 bases separated the two germline ends. This CDR3 is CSARDHHGYTF. In nucleotides, the CDR3 is TGCAGTGCTAGAGATCATCATGGCTACACCTTC.

The chain has TRBV6-5 and TRBJ1-2, with D maybe TRBD1 (6 bases). V lost 8 bases and J lost 8, with 18 bases in between. The CDR3 consists of 13 residues. Germline V gene sequence: CDR1 MNHEY, CDR2 SVGAGI. The CDR3 loop is CASFRMGALGYTF. CDR3 DNA sequence: TGTGCCAGCTTTCGGATGGGGGCGTTGGGCTACACCTTC.

The chain couples TRBV6-5 to TRBJ1-6; D is uncertain. V lost 6 bases and J 4 bases, leaving 7 bases between the germline ends. Germline V gene data show CDR1 as MNHEY and CDR2 as SVGAGI. This CDR3 has 13 residues. The CDR3 DNA reads TGTGCCAGCAGGAACAGATATAATTCACCCCTCCACTTT. Its protein product is CASRNRYNSPLHF.

The chain couples TRBV13 to TRBJ2-7; D may be TRBD1 (7 bases). Per the germline V gene, CDR1 is PRHDT and CDR2 is FYEKMQ (reference sequence). This CDR3 is 14 amino acids long. Trimming removed 2 bases at V and 5 bases at J, with 13 bases between. Here the CDR3 DNA reads TGTGCCAGCAGCTTAATTGACAGGGAGGACGAGCAGTACTTC. This gives the protein CASSLIDREDEQYF.

The J gene is TRBJ1-1, the V gene TRBV9, with TRBD1 matching 7 bases. Germline V gives CDR1 SGDLS, CDR2 YYNGEE. The CDR3 consists of 15 residues. V shed 0 bases and J 4 bases; nucleotides not matched to a gene: 6. CDR3 protein: CASSVGGTDRTEAFF. The CDR3 region has the DNA TGTGCCAGCAGCGTAGGCGGGACAGACCGCACTGAAGCTTTCTTT. Variable domain in full (rest from reference TRBV9 and TRBJ1-1): DSGVTQTPKHLITATGQRVTLRCSPRSGDLSVYWYQQSLDQGLQFLIQYYNGEERAKGNILERFSAQQFPDLHSELNLSSLELGDSALYFCASSVGGTDRTEAFFGQGTRLTVV.

This clone came up once. This chain uses TRBV5-1 with TRBJ1-4; 8 bases are shared with TRBD1. Trimming at V came to 3 bases and at J to 4 bases, leaving 5 bases not matched to a gene. The CDR3 is made up of 15 amino acids. CDR1 SGHRS and CDR2 YFSETQ come from the germline V gene. DNA for the CDR3: TGCGCCAGCAGCTCGACAGGGGCCCTTAATGAAAAACTGTTTTTT. This encodes CASSSTGALNEKLFF.

CDR3 bases: TGTGCCAGCAGCCCAGGGGGGTTGGCCGGGGAGCTGTTTTTT. This codes for CASSPGGLAGELFF. J is TRBJ2-2 and V is TRBV7-9, with a weak D call TRBD1 (7 bases). Germline-derived CDR1 and CDR2 are SEHNR and FQNEAQ (reference sequence). The CDR3 has 14 amino acids. V was trimmed by 5 bases and J by 6 bases, leaving 13 bases between them.

Comment on this clone: The same CDR3 arises from other DNA sequences in this sample as well. This rearrangement joins TRBV6-5 to TRBJ2-3, with 12 bases lining up with TRBD2. V gave up 6 bases and J gave up 6 bases; unmatched junction bases: 1. The CDR3 runs to 13 residues. Germline V gives CDR1 MNHEY, CDR2 SVGAGI. The DNA for the CDR3 is TGTGCCAGCAGGCTAGCGGGAGGGGATACGCAGTATTTT. It is translated as CASRLAGGDTQYF.

This clone was seen only once. The rearrangement links TRBV7-9 to TRBJ2-7; 10 nucleotides line up with TRBD1. Germline V lookup: CDR1 SEHNR, CDR2 FQNEAQ (reference sequence). The CDR3 runs 15 residues. V lost 4 bases and J lost 5; bases outside the gene matches: 8. The CDR3 sequence: CASSYRDRGIHEQYF. CDR3 nucleotide sequence: TGTGCCAGCAGCTACAGGGACAGGGGAATTCACGAGCAGTACTTC.

This clone came up a few times. This sequence joins TRBV6-1 and TRBJ1-6, with D hard to call. In germline, CDR1 is MNHNS, CDR2 SASEGT. The CDR3 extends over 15 amino acids. V lost 1 base and J lost 7, with 11 bases in between. Here the CDR3 DNA reads TGTGCCAGCAGTGAAGGGGCAGTAAAAAATTCACCCCTCCACTTT. This codes for CASSEGAVKNSPLHF.

The rearrangement uses TRBV4-3 and TRBJ1-2, with 7 bases matching TRBD1. The CDR3 totals 16 residues. The germline CDR1 and CDR2 sequences are LGHNA and YSLEER. J gave up 4 bases and V 2 bases, and 10 bases lay outside the gene matches. In DNA, the CDR3 is TGCGCCAGCAGCCAACAAACAGGGGCGGATGGCTATGGCTACACCTTC. It translates to CASSQQTGADGYGYTF.

Only a few counts were recorded for this clone. The rearrangement uses TRBV5-1 and TRBJ2-3; 14 nucleotides line up with TRBD2. V gave up 4 bases and J gave up 5 bases; unmatched junction bases: 6. The germline V gene encodes CDR1 SGHRS and CDR2 YFSETQ. The CDR3 is 16 amino acids. The CDR3 reads CASSRGLAGALDTQYF. DNA of the CDR3: TGCGCCAGCAGCAGGGGACTAGCGGGAGCCCTAGATACGCAGTATTTT.

V and J are TRBV7-2 and TRBJ2-5, with 7 bases fitting TRBD1. From germline, CDR1 is SGHTA and CDR2 FQGNSA. V shed 5 bases, J shed 5 bases, and the junction held 11 bases outside the gene matches. The CDR3 loop spans 15 amino acids. CDR3 in DNA: TGTGCCAGCAGCCCGCGGACAGGATGGACTGAGACCCAGTACTTC. As protein: CASSPRTGWTETQYF.

The chain couples TRBV5-6 to TRBJ1-5; D gene unclear. Germline CDR1 SGHDT, CDR2 YYEEEE. V was pared by 0 bases and J by 5 bases, with 6 bases between. This CDR3 spans 13 amino acids. The CDR3 is CASSLGAYQPQHF. CDR3 DNA: TGTGCCAGCAGCTTGGGGGCCTATCAGCCCCAGCATTTT.

The chain is built from TRBV14 and TRBJ2-1; tentative D call: TRBD2 (5 bases). Germline-derived CDR1 and CDR2 are SGHDN and FVKESK. Trimming removed 6 bases from V and 1 base from J, with 13 bases in between. The CDR3 length is 15 residues. CDR3 nucleotide sequence: TGTGCCAGCAGTAATTTCGAGCGGTCCTACAATGAGCAGTTCTTC. Its translation is CASSNFERSYNEQFF. Variable domain in full (rest from reference TRBV14 and TRBJ2-1): EAGVTQFPSHSVIEKGQTVTLRCDPISGHDNLYWYRRVMGKEIKFLLHFVKESKQDESGMPNNRFLAERTGGTYSTLKVQPAELEDSGVYFCASSNFERSYNEQFFGPGTRLTVL.